This T cell receptor beta chain was observed in a study of Ad26.COV2.S vaccination and SARS-CoV-2 variants. Study-level results: Marked by substantial breadth, spike-specific CD8+ and CD4+ T cell responses were reportedly seen after vaccination. The TCR-based breadth and depth measures might underestimate overall T cell responses.

With respect to this clone: Its antigen is not identified. This sample includes further DNA sequences coding for the same CDR3.

From germline, CDR1 is LNHDA and CDR2 SQIVND (reference sequence). The CDR3 contains 14 residues. V was pared by 3 bases and J by 0 bases, with 9 bases between. The treatment was: approximately 18 received Ad26.COV2.S at low or high dose, single or two shots; about 5 received placebo; per-sample allocation not given. All samples were drawn on day 63, counting from the first vaccine or placebo injection. TCRdb's table, derived via immunoSEQ multiplex PCR, lists solely in-frame clones and lacks some. The repertoire holds 300,000 to 400,000 clones, with roughly 89% as singletons. Sequenced here: peripheral blood, sampled in a trial of Ad26.COV2.S vaccine versus placebo. The V gene is TRBV19, the J gene TRBJ2-7; TRBD2 might be the D (5 bases). The receptor was derived from a person between 18 and 60 years old who received the Ad26.COV2.S COVID-19 vaccine or a placebo. CDR3 in amino acids: CASSIAGNSYEQYF. The CDR3, as DNA: TGTGCCAGTAGTATTGCCGGGAACTCCTACGAGCAGTACTTC.